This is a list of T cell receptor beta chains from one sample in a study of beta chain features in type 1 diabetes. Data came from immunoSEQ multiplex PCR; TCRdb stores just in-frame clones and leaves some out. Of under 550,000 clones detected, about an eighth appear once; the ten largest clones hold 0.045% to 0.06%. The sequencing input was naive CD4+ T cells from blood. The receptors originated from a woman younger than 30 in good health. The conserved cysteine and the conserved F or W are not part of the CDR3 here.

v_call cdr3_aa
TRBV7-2 ASSNYWVGYEQY
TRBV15 ATSTRGETQY
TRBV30 AWSVRRLHTQY
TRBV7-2 ASSPRGATPGGEQF
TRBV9 ASSVASDGTGIYGYT
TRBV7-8 ASSPGRTDYEQY
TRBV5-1 ASTSYRGTGELF
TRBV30 AWSATGGLDEQF
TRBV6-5 ASSYSGGNQPQH
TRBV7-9 ASSPTYSTEAF
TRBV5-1 ASSLFTGYNEQF
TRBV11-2 ASIVMGTGAPGEQF
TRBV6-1 ASSALSSQWQPQH
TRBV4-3 ASSSGRSLFGTQY
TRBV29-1 SVQGYSGNTIY
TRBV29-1 SVEGSGRKTQY
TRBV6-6 ASSYGVNYGYT
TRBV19 ASSTLPGQGWGEQF
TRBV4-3 ASSQEGLDKNIQY
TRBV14 ASNDRGDVNSPLH
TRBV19 ASNAGQRIYGYT
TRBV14 ASSPRSWASYNEQF
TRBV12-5 ASGTGPAVTQETQY
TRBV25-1 ASSEVWGADTQY
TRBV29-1 SASSVTGGWAGLYNEQF
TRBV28 ASSFLGGANVLT
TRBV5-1 ASSLGTSGRTGIRKQY
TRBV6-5 ASSYDWEDTQY
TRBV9 ASSAQGDREYGYT
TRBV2 ASRGSSYNEQF
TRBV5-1 ASSLPGQGTDTQY